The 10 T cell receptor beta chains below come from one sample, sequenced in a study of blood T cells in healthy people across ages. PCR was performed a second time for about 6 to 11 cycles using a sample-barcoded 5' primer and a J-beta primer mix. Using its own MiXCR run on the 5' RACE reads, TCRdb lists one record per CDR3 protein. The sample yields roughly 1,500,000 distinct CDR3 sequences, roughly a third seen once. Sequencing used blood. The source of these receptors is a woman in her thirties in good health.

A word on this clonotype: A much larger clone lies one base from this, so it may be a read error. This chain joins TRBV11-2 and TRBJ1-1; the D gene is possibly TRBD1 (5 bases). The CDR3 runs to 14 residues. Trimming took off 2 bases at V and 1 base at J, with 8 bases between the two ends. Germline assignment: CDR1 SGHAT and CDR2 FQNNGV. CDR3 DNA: TGTGCCAGCAGCTTATGGGGGAGGAACACTGAAGCTTTCTTT. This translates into CASSLWGRNTEAFF.

DNA for the CDR3: TGTGCCAGCGGGAAAGACAGAAACTATGGCTACACCTTC. This translates into CASGKDRNYGYTF. This chain joins TRBV6-5 and TRBJ1-2; D is perhaps TRBD1 (5 bases). Germline CDR1 and CDR2: MNHEY and SVGAGI. Trimming left V 8 bases short and J 2 bases short, with 12 bases between. The CDR3 sequence is 13 residues long.

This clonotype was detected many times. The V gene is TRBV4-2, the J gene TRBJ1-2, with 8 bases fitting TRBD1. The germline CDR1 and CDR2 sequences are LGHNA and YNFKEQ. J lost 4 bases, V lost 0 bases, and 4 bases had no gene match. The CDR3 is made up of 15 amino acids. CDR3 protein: CASSQDAGGGYGYTF. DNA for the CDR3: TGTGCCAGCAGCCAAGACGCAGGGGGCGGCTATGGCTACACCTTC.

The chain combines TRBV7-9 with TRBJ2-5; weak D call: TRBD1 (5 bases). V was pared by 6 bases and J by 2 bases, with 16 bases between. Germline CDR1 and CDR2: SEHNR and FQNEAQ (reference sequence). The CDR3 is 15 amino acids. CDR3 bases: TGTGCCAGCAGAAATATACAGGACGTTCAAGAGACCCAGTACTTC. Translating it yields CASRNIQDVQETQYF.

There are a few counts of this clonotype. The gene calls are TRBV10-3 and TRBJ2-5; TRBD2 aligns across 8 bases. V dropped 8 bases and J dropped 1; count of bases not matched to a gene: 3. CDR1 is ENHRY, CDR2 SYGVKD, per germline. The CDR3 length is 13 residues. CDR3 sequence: CAIAGGPQETQYF. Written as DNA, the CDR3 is TGTGCCATCGCGGGGGGCCCCCAAGAGACCCAGTACTTC.

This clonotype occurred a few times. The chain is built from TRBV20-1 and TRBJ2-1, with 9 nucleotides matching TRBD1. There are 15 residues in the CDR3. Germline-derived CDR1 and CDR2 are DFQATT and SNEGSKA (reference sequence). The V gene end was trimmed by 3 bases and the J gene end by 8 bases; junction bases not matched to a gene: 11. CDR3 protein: CSASSPGQGPDEQFF. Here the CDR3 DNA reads TGCAGTGCTAGCAGTCCGGGACAGGGTCCGGATGAGCAGTTCTTC.

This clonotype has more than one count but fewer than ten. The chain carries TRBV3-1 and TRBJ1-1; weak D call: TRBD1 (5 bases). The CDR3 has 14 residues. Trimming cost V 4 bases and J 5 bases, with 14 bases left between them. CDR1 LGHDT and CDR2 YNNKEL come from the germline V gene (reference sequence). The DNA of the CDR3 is TGTGCCAGCAGCCCAGGGTTAGGCGGTACTGAAGCTTTCTTT. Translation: CASSPGLGGTEAFF.

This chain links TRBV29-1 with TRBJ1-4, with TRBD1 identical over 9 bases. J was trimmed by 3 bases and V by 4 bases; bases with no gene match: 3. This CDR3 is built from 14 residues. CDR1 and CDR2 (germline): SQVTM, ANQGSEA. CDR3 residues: CSVVDRGPNEKLFF. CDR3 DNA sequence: TGCAGCGTTGTGGACAGGGGCCCTAATGAAAAACTGTTTTTT.

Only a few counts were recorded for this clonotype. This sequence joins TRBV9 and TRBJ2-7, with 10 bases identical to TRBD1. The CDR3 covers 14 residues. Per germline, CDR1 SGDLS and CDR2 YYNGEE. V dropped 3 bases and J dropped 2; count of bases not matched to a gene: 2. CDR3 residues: CASSDGTGAYEQYF. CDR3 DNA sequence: TGTGCCAGCAGCGATGGGACAGGGGCCTACGAGCAGTACTTC. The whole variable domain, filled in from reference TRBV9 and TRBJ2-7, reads DSGVTQTPKHLITATGQRVTLRCSPRSGDLSVYWYQQSLDQGLQFLIQYYNGEERAKGNILERFSAQQFPDLHSELNLSSLELGDSALYFCASSDGTGAYEQYFGPGTRLTVT.

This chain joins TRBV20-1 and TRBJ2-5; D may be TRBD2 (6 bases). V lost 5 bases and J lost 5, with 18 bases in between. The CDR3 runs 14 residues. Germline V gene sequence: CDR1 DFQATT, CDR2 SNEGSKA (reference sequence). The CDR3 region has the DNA TGCAGTGCTGGTCGGGACTCCAGAGGGGAGACCCAGTACTTC. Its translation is CSAGRDSRGETQYF.